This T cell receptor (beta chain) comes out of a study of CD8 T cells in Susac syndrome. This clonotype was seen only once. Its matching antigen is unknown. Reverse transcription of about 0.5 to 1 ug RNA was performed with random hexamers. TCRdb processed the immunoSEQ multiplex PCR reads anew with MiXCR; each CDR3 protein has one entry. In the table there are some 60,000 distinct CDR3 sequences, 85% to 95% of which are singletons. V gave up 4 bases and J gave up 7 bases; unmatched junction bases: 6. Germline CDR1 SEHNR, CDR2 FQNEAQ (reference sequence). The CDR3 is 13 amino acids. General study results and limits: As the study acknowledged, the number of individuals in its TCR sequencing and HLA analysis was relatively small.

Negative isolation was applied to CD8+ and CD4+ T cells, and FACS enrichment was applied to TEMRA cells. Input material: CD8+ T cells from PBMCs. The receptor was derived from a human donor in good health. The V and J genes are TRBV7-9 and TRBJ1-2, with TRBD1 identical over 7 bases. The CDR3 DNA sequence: TGTGCCAGCAGCTCCACAGGGGAAGCTGGCTACACCTTC. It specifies CASSSTGEAGYTF.